These T cell receptor beta chains were read from a single sample in a study of response to subunit inactivated influenza vaccine. MiXCR, run by TCRdb on the RT-PCR reads, gives a single entry per CDR3 protein. The sample carries 500,000 to 550,000 distinct CDR3 sequences, 20% to 25% recorded once. These data were likewise used in another study, on T cells expressing NK-cell markers.

The starting material was CD4+ T cells sorted from PBMCs, obtained 11 to 12 days after vaccination. The receptors stem from a man aged 50-59 years who received an inactivated influenza vaccine. The CDR3 runs from the conserved cysteine through the conserved F or W. D genes are given only for firm matches. Clone size is not always given. Where it is, it says once, few, many or a class for expanded clones.

clone size	V gene	D gene	J gene	CDR3 protein	CDR3 DNA
many	TRBV6-9	NA	TRBJ2-7	CASSYKIGQEKYEQYF	TGTGCCAGCAGTTATAAAATCGGCCAGGAGAAATACGAGCAGTACTTC
few	TRBV9	NA	TRBJ2-2	CASSVEASGELFF	TGTGCCAGCAGCGTAGAGGCGTCCGGGGAGCTGTTTTTT
NA	TRBV7-8	TRBD1	TRBJ1-2	CASSADRSKLYGYTF	TGTGCCAGCAGCGCGGACAGGAGCAAGCTCTATGGCTACACCTTC
NA	TRBV29-1	NA	TRBJ1-2	CSVEIWGLGGYTF	TGCAGCGTTGAGATTTGGGGGCTCGGGGGCTACACCTTC
NA	TRBV28	NA	TRBJ1-6	CASSSAAGAHSPLHF	TGTGCCAGCAGTTCAGCCGCAGGGGCCCATTCACCCCTCCACTTT
NA	TRBV7-6	TRBD2	TRBJ2-2	CASSQLKPTSGRAGGTGELFF	TGTGCCAGCAGCCAACTGAAGCCGACTAGCGGGAGGGCCGGTGGCACCGGGGAGCTGTTTTTT
few	TRBV5-1	NA	TRBJ2-5	CASSSGARTQETQYF	TGCGCCAGCAGCTCCGGGGCAAGAACCCAAGAGACCCAGTACTTC
few	TRBV5-1	TRBD1	TRBJ2-5	CASSTGTGRGETQYF	TGCGCCAGCAGCACCGGGACAGGGAGGGGTGAGACCCAGTACTTC
NA	TRBV6-1	TRBD1	TRBJ1-3	CASSPGQGTILSSGNTIYF	TGTGCCAGCAGCCCCGGACAGGGTACGATCCTGAGCTCTGGAAACACCATATATTTT
NA	TRBV5-1	NA	TRBJ2-4	CASSLDIKNIQYF	TGCGCCAGCAGCTTGGACATCAAAAACATTCAGTACTTC
few	TRBV24-1	TRBD2	TRBJ2-3	CATSSSGRAGADTQYF	TGTGCCACCAGTTCAAGCGGGAGGGCCGGGGCAGATACGCAGTATTTT
NA	TRBV29-1	TRBD1	TRBJ1-4	CSVAGTGAREKLFF	TGCAGCGTTGCCGGGACAGGGGCACGCGAAAAACTGTTTTTT
few	TRBV6-2/TRBV6-3	NA	TRBJ2-1	CASRGIVYNEQFF	TGTGCCAGCAGAGGAATAGTCTACAATGAGCAGTTCTTC
NA	TRBV28	TRBD2	TRBJ2-2	CASSLGRGGLASTGELFF	TGTGCCAGCAGTCTGGGCCGGGGGGGACTAGCTTCAACCGGGGAGCTGTTTTTT
many	TRBV3-1	NA	TRBJ2-7	CASSQGGPYEQYF	TGTGCCAGCAGCCAAGGTGGCCCCTACGAGCAGTACTTC
many	TRBV5-6	NA	TRBJ2-5	CASSSQFLGFGETQYF	TGTGCCAGCAGCTCGCAATTCCTAGGATTCGGAGAGACCCAGTACTTC
NA	TRBV20-1	TRBD2	TRBJ2-1	CSATRTSGGGEQFF	TGCAGTGCTACTCGGACTAGCGGAGGTGGTGAGCAGTTCTTC
NA	TRBV20-1	NA	TRBJ1-1	CSADHSRQKTEAFF	TGCAGTGCAGACCACTCCAGACAAAAGACTGAAGCTTTCTTT
NA	TRBV7-2	TRBD2	TRBJ2-7	CASSEGLAGGSYEQYF	TGTGCCAGCAGCGAGGGACTAGCGGGAGGTTCCTACGAGCAGTACTTC
NA	TRBV15	NA	TRBJ2-7	CATSREGGFAYEQYF	TGTGCCACCAGCAGAGAGGGCGGTTTCGCCTACGAGCAGTACTTC
few	TRBV20-1	TRBD2	TRBJ2-7	CSARDWGGSYEQYF	TGCAGTGCTAGAGATTGGGGGGGCTCCTACGAGCAGTACTTC
few	TRBV27	NA	TRBJ2-7	CASSLSSGGSGSYEQYF	TGTGCCAGCAGTTTATCTAGTGGAGGGTCAGGAAGCTACGAGCAGTACTTC
NA	TRBV10-3	NA	TRBJ1-4	CAISESLRRTDRNEKLFF	TGTGCCATCAGTGAGTCGCTAAGAAGGACAGACCGGAATGAAAAACTGTTTTTT
NA	TRBV10-3	NA	TRBJ2-1	CAISESLTYEQFF	TGTGCCATCAGTGAGTCGTTAACGTACGAGCAGTTCTTC
few	TRBV6-5	NA	TRBJ2-1	CASSYSELRSYNEQFF	TGTGCCAGCAGTTACTCGGAGCTCCGCTCCTACAATGAGCAGTTCTTC
few	TRBV15	NA	TRBJ1-1	CATSSGRSSEAFF	TGTGCCACCAGCAGTGGCCGGAGCTCTGAAGCTTTCTTT
many	TRBV5-1	NA	TRBJ1-1	CASSLATARNTEAFF	TGCGCCAGCAGCTTGGCCACAGCTAGAAACACTGAAGCTTTCTTT
many	TRBV9	TRBD1	TRBJ1-2	CASSVGDRGNYGYTF	TGTGCCAGCAGCGTAGGGGACAGGGGGAACTATGGCTACACCTTC
NA	TRBV3-1	TRBD1	TRBJ1-1	CASSQRGQGTEAFF	TGTGCCAGCAGCCAAAGGGGACAGGGAACTGAAGCTTTCTTT
few	TRBV12-3/TRBV12-4	NA	TRBJ2-1	CASGLGGSYNEQFF	TGTGCCAGCGGTTTGGGGGGCTCCTACAATGAGCAGTTCTTC
few	TRBV4-1	TRBD2	TRBJ2-3	CASSQEVAGGTDTQYF	TGCGCCAGCAGCCAGGAAGTAGCGGGAGGCACAGATACGCAGTATTTT
NA	TRBV28	TRBD2	TRBJ2-1	CASSPPLAGYRYNEQFF	TGTGCCAGCAGTCCCCCACTAGCGGGATATCGCTACAATGAGCAGTTCTTC
NA	TRBV20-1	NA	TRBJ1-1	CSAQRQPNTEAFF	TGCAGTGCTCAACGCCAACCTAACACTGAAGCTTTCTTT
many	TRBV6-2/TRBV6-3	TRBD2	TRBJ2-2	CASTLAGTGELFF	TGTGCCAGCACGTTAGCGGGAACCGGGGAGCTGTTTTTT
NA	TRBV29-1	NA	TRBJ2-5	CSVAARGETQYF	TGCAGCGTTGCGGCCCGGGGAGAGACCCAGTACTTC
few	TRBV6-2/TRBV6-3	NA	TRBJ2-3	CASSNRDTQYF	TGTGCCAGCAGTAATAGAGATACGCAGTATTTT
many	TRBV12-3/TRBV12-4	NA	TRBJ2-7	CASSSRVGEQYF	TGTGCCAGCAGCTCCAGGGTGGGCGAGCAGTACTTC
NA	TRBV28	NA	TRBJ2-1	CASSTQLVNEQFF	TGTGCCAGCAGTACCCAACTAGTCAATGAGCAGTTCTTC
few	TRBV5-1	TRBD2	TRBJ2-7	CASSLDWTSGYEQYF	TGCGCCAGCAGCTTGGACTGGACTAGCGGCTACGAGCAGTACTTC
NA	TRBV5-1	NA	TRBJ2-5	CASNVGGLEETQYF	TGCGCCAGCAACGTGGGGGGGCTAGAAGAGACCCAGTACTTC
NA	TRBV12-3/TRBV12-4	TRBD2	TRBJ2-1	CASSSLLRGAYEQFF	TGTGCCAGCAGTTCGCTGCTGCGGGGGGCGTATGAGCAGTTCTTC
few	TRBV5-1	TRBD2	TRBJ2-4	CASSPGPTSGKNIQYF	TGCGCCAGCAGCCCTGGGCCGACTAGCGGGAAAAACATTCAGTACTTC
many	TRBV6-2/TRBV6-3	NA	TRBJ2-7	CASRLGMPLVYEQYF	TGTGCCAGCAGACTTGGAATGCCCTTGGTGTACGAGCAGTACTTC
NA	TRBV3-1	NA	TRBJ1-1	CASSQDLLSEAFF	TGTGCCAGCAGCCAAGATCTTCTAAGTGAAGCTTTCTTT
many	TRBV12-3/TRBV12-4	NA	TRBJ2-1	CASSPGTYNEQFF	TGTGCCAGCAGCCCAGGGACCTACAATGAGCAGTTCTTC
NA	TRBV30	NA	TRBJ2-1	CAWSVPGRGRHNEQFF	TGTGCCTGGAGTGTCCCCGGTAGGGGCAGGCACAATGAGCAGTTCTTC
many	TRBV29-1	NA	TRBJ2-1	CSVSSGLLHNEQFF	TGCAGCGTTAGTTCGGGACTGCTACACAATGAGCAGTTCTTC
NA	TRBV27	NA	TRBJ2-1	CASISLGALRSHNEQFF	TGTGCCAGCATAAGTTTGGGGGCGCTTCGATCCCACAATGAGCAGTTCTTC
few	TRBV3-1	NA	TRBJ2-7	CASSQGPLAHYEQYF	TGTGCCAGCAGCCAAGGTCCCCTAGCGCACTACGAGCAGTACTTC
NA	TRBV20-1	TRBD1	TRBJ2-1	CSARGYGQGPLNEQFF	TGCAGTGCTAGAGGGTACGGACAGGGCCCCCTCAATGAGCAGTTCTTC
NA	TRBV2	TRBD2	TRBJ2-2	CASSAGLAGAGELFF	TGTGCCAGCAGCGCGGGACTAGCGGGGGCCGGGGAGCTGTTTTTT
NA	TRBV25-1	NA	TRBJ1-2	CASSGSGPYGYTF	TGTGCCAGCAGTGGTTCAGGGCCCTATGGCTACACCTTC
many	TRBV4-2	NA	TRBJ2-6	CASSQGGAGANVLTF	TGTGCCAGCAGCCAAGGGGGAGCCGGGGCCAACGTCCTGACTTTC
few	TRBV7-9	TRBD1	TRBJ2-3	CASSLGQGITQYF	TGTGCCAGCAGCTTAGGACAGGGAATTACGCAGTATTTT
NA	TRBV7-2	NA	TRBJ2-5	CASSLAVRSIETQYF	TGTGCCAGCAGCTTAGCGGTGAGATCAATTGAGACCCAGTACTTC
many	TRBV18	NA	TRBJ2-5	CASSPPTRAGFETQYF	TGTGCCAGCTCACCACCGACACGTGCTGGGTTCGAGACCCAGTACTTC
many	TRBV5-1	NA	TRBJ2-3	CASSQRDTQYF	TGCGCCAGCAGCCAGAGAGATACGCAGTATTTT
few	TRBV27	NA	TRBJ2-7	CASSLRNSYEQYF	TGTGCCAGCAGTTTACGTAATTCCTACGAGCAGTACTTC
few	TRBV7-2	NA	TRBJ2-7	CASSLGIRRGGYEQYF	TGTGCCAGCAGCTTAGGGATCCGCAGGGGAGGCTACGAGCAGTACTTC
few	TRBV5-1	NA	TRBJ2-1	CASSPGPGSYNEQFF	TGCGCCAGCAGCCCAGGTCCTGGCTCCTACAATGAGCAGTTCTTC